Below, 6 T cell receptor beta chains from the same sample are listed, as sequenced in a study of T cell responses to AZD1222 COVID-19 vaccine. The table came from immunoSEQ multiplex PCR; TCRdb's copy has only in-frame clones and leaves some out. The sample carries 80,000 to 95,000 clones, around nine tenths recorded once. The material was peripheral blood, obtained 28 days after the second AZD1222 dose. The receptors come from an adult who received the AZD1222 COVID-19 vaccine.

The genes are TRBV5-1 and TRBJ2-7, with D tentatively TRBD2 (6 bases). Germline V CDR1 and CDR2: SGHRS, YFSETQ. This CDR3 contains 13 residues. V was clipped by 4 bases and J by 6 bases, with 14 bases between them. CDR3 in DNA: TGCGCCAGCAGCGAGCGGGCGGCAAGCGAGCAGTACTTC. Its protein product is CASSERAASEQYF.

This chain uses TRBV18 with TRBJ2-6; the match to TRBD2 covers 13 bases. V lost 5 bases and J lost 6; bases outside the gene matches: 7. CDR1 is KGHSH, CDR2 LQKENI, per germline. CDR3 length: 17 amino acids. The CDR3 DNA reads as TGTGCCAGCTCAGAGACTAGCGGGGGGTCAGAGGCCAACGTCCTGACTTTC. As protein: CASSETSGGSEANVLTF.

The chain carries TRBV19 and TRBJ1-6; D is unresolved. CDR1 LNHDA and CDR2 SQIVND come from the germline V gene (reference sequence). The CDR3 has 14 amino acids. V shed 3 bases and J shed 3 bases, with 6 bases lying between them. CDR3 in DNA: TGTGCCAGTAGTATGGGAGGCTATAATTCACCCCTCCACTTT. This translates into CASSMGGYNSPLHF.

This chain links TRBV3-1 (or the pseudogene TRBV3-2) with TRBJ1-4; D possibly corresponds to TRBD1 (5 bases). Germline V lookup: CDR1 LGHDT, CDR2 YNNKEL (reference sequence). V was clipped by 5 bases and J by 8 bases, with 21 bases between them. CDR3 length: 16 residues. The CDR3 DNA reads TGTGCCAGCAGCGTACTCACCGCAGGGTGGGAAGAAAAACTGTTTTTT. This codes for CASSVLTAGWEEKLFF.

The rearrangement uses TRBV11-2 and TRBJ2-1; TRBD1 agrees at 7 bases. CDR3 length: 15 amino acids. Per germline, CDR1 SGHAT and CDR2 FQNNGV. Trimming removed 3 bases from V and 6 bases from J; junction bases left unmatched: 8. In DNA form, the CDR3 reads TGTGCCAGCAGCTTGCGTGCCGGGACAGCCAATGAGCAGTTCTTC. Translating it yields CASSLRAGTANEQFF.

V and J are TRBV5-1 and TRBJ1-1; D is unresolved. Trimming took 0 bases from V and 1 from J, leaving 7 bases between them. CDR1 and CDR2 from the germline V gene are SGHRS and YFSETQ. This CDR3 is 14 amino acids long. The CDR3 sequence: CASSLEGGNTEAFF. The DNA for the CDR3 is TGCGCCAGCAGCTTGGAGGGCGGGAACACTGAAGCTTTCTTT.